This T cell receptor (beta chain) was documented in a study of T cells in Graves' hyperthyroidism and ophthalmopathy. Study in general: Peripheral blood collection took place at initial diagnosis, before any treatment. Study-level results: Researchers found most expanded thyroid clonotypes above 0.001 in blood as well.

Details on this clonotype: Its target is unknown.

Researchers took RNA transcripts and amplified the TCR beta CDR3 regions from them. The TCR CDR3 was amplified in a first-round RT-PCR using the HTBI primer set. TCRdb itself ran the multiplex PCR reads through MiXCR, one entry per CDR3 protein. The profile covers hundreds of thousands of distinct CDR3 sequences, with over 15% appearing a single time and 15% to 20% taken by the ten largest. With a duration under 2 months, the hyperthyroidism was newly diagnosed in patients aged 18 to 65. Sequencing input: blood. This clonotype originated in a woman aged 18 to 35 with Graves' hyperthyroidism.

The CDR3, as DNA: TGTGCCAGCAGTTATGGGCGGATCAGCTCTGGAAACACCATATATTTT. Protein product: CASSYGRISSGNTIYF. The chain couples TRBV6-2 or TRBV6-3 to TRBJ1-3, with D uncertain. Germline CDR1 MNHEY, CDR2 SVGEGT. V lost 3 bases, J lost 0 bases, and 12 bases lay in between. This CDR3 comprises 16 residues.